This is a list of T cell receptor beta chains from one sample in a study of blood T cell repertoires in COVID-19. Repertoires were generated with immunoSEQ multiplex PCR, while TCRdb's copy carries only in-frame clones and drops some. This sample has 380,000 or so clones, with 85% to 90% found just once. The specimen was PBMCs or T cells enriched from blood (not recorded which). These TCRs come from a woman between 25 and 40 years old with acute COVID-19. CDR3s include the opening cysteine and the closing phenylalanine or tryptophan. The order of the fields is D gene, clone size, J gene, V gene, CDR3 protein, CDR3 DNA. D genes are given only for firm matches. Size tells how often a clone was seen (once, few, many) or the class of an expanded clone, and some rows leave it out.

TRBD1	NA	TRBJ2-2	TRBV2	CASSDTGGERTGELFF	TGTGCCAGCAGTGACACAGGGGGCGAGCGTACCGGGGAGCTGTTTTTT
TRBD1	NA	TRBJ2-3	TRBV5-1	CASSSRQGAQYF	TGCGCCAGCAGCTCTAGACAGGGCGCGCAGTATTTT
NA	NA	TRBJ1-5	TRBV7-9	CASSKGVGQPQHF	TGTGCCAGCAGTAAAGGGGTGGGGCAGCCCCAGCATTTT
TRBD1	NA	TRBJ2-3	TRBV5-1	CASRRDRVADTQYF	TGCGCCAGCAGGCGGGACAGGGTGGCAGATACGCAGTATTTT
TRBD1	NA	TRBJ2-2	TRBV9	CASSVIGQGEGELFF	TGTGCCAGCAGCGTCATAGGACAGGGGGAAGGGGAGCTGTTTTTT
NA	NA	TRBJ2-7	TRBV6-5	CASRAYEQYF	TGTGCCAGCCGGGCCTACGAGCAGTACTTC
NA	NA	TRBJ2-5	TRBV25-1	CASSDYTSSPETQYF	TGTGCCAGCAGTGATTATACTAGCTCCCCAGAGACCCAGTACTTC
NA	NA	TRBJ2-7	TRBV5-5	CASSLRGRGPYEQYF	TGTGCCAGCAGCTTACGGGGCAGGGGTCCCTACGAGCAGTACTTC
NA	NA	TRBJ1-6	TRBV7-9	CASSPETGYNSPLHF	TGTGCCAGCAGCCCCGAAACAGGCTATAATTCACCCCTCCACTTT
NA	NA	TRBJ1-1	TRBV6-5	CASIPRGGGFSEAFF	TGTGCCAGCATCCCAAGAGGAGGAGGGTTTTCTGAAGCTTTCTTT
TRBD1	NA	TRBJ2-3	TRBV29-1	CSDRVTGATQYF	TGCAGCGACAGGGTAACAGGGGCTACGCAGTATTTT
TRBD1	NA	TRBJ2-5	TRBV5-1	CASSLTGGALGETQYF	TGCGCCAGCAGCTTAACAGGGGGCGCTTTAGGGGAGACCCAGTACTTC
NA	NA	TRBJ1-2	TRBV2	CASRSTPVYGYTF	TGTGCCAGCAGATCGACACCCGTCTATGGCTACACCTTC
NA	NA	TRBJ2-3	TRBV5-6	CASTWGVSADTQYF	TGTGCCAGCACCTGGGGGGTGTCGGCAGATACGCAGTATTTT
NA	NA	TRBJ2-1	TRBV3-1/TRBV3-2	CASSQTGGPSINEQFF	TGTGCCAGCAGCCAAACCGGGGGGCCGTCCATCAATGAGCAGTTCTTC
NA	NA	TRBJ1-5	TRBV10-3	CAIREMEDQPQHF	TGTGCCATCAGGGAGATGGAGGATCAGCCCCAGCATTTT
NA	NA	TRBJ1-1	TRBV5-1	CASSLRRAGEAFF	TGCGCCAGCAGCTTGCGCAGGGCTGGTGAAGCTTTCTTT
NA	NA	TRBJ1-5	TRBV2	CASRGQSSNQPQHF	TGTGCCAGCAGAGGACAGAGTAGCAATCAGCCCCAGCATTTT
TRBD1	NA	TRBJ1-6	TRBV27	CASRDDRANSPLHF	TGTGCCAGCAGGGACGACAGGGCAAATTCACCCCTCCACTTT
NA	NA	TRBJ1-5	TRBV27	CASSLSMSRGQPQHF	TGTGCCAGCAGTTTATCGATGTCGCGCGGTCAGCCCCAGCATTTT
TRBD1	NA	TRBJ2-7	TRBV2	CASEGQGYEQYF	TGTGCCAGCGAGGGACAGGGGTACGAGCAGTACTTC
NA	NA	TRBJ1-1	TRBV6-2/TRBV6-3	CASSNMRQVNTEAFF	TGTGCCAGCAGTAACATGCGACAGGTGAACACTGAAGCTTTCTTT
TRBD1	NA	TRBJ2-5	TRBV5-1	CASSPTGGQETQYF	TGCGCCAGCAGCCCTACAGGGGGGCAAGAGACCCAGTACTTC
TRBD1	NA	TRBJ1-3	TRBV18	CASSPGQAGTGNTIYF	TGTGCCAGCTCGCCAGGACAGGCAGGAACTGGAAACACCATATATTTT
TRBD2	NA	TRBJ2-1	TRBV19	CASRTSGGFYNEQFF	TGTGCCAGTAGGACTAGCGGGGGGTTCTACAATGAGCAGTTCTTC
NA	few	TRBJ2-7	TRBV3-1/TRBV3-2	CASSQEWDMQYF	TGTGCCAGCAGCCAAGAGTGGGACATGCAGTACTTC
TRBD1	NA	TRBJ2-3	TRBV6-5	CASKETGSTDTQYF	TGTGCCAGCAAAGAGACAGGGTCGACAGATACGCAGTATTTT
NA	NA	TRBJ2-1	TRBV19	CASNPGWGHNEQFF	TGTGCCAGTAACCCGGGCTGGGGCCACAATGAGCAGTTCTTC